One and the same sample provided the 18 T cell receptor beta chains below, sequenced in a study of blood T cells in healthy people across ages. The second PCR ran about 6 to 12 cycles with a sample-barcoded 5' primer and J-beta primers. TCRdb re-derived calls from the 5' RACE reads in MiXCR, one entry per CDR3 protein. The top ten clones hold 7.9% of a sample with about 1,500,000 distinct CDR3 sequences, approximately 42% of them seen once. Sequenced input: blood. These receptor sequences come from a woman younger than 30 in good health.

The rearrangement links TRBV29-1 to TRBJ1-2; D is possibly TRBD1 (6 bases). Trimming took 4 bases from V and 6 from J, leaving 15 bases between them. The CDR3 contains 13 residues. Per the germline V gene, CDR1 is SQVTM and CDR2 is ANQGSEA. The CDR3 here is CSVGTTGLDGYTF. CDR3 nucleotide sequence: TGCAGCGTTGGAACAACAGGGTTAGATGGCTACACCTTC.

The CDR3 spells CASSPPPLQETQYF. DNA for the CDR3: TGTGCCAGCTCACCACCGCCCCTTCAAGAGACCCAGTACTTC. The V and J genes are TRBV18 and TRBJ2-5; D call uncertain. CDR3 length: 14 residues. V dropped 0 bases and J dropped 2 bases, with 7 bases sitting between them. Germline-derived CDR1 and CDR2 are KGHSH and LQKENI.

This clonotype was counted only a few times. The chain links TRBV27 to TRBJ2-1; 10 nucleotides line up with TRBD2. The germline CDR1 and CDR2 sequences are MNHEY and SMNVEV (reference sequence). V dropped 2 bases and J dropped 5; count of bases not matched to a gene: 6. This CDR3 contains 16 residues. CDR3 in DNA: TGTGCCAGCAGTTTAGTCCTAGCGGGAGCCCACAATGAGCAGTTCTTC. Protein: CASSLVLAGAHNEQFF.

About this clonotype: Just one base apart from a much larger clone, this may be a read error. The chain combines TRBV2 with TRBJ2-4; D is possibly TRBD2 (6 bases). The DNA end lines up better with TRBJ2-7; the J call may be wrong. The CDR3 has 16 amino acids. CDR1 is SNHLY and CDR2 is FYNNEI in the germline V gene. The CDR3 region has the DNA TGTGCCAGCAGCCGCGGGACTCCCGACCGCTACTACGAGCAGTACTTC. Translating it yields CASSRGTPDRYYEQYF.

The chain is built from TRBV10-3 and TRBJ2-3; D not resolved. The CDR3 is 14 residues long. Trimming removed 4 bases at V and 0 bases at J, with 8 bases between. Germline assignment: CDR1 ENHRY and CDR2 SYGVKD. CDR3 DNA: TGTGCCATCAGTGCGAGAGAGAGCACAGATACGCAGTATTTT. Amino acids: CAISARESTDTQYF.

The chain carries TRBV7-3 and TRBJ2-5; perhaps TRBD2 as D (6 bases). The J call may not be correct, given that the DNA end is closer to TRBJ2-7. Germline CDR1 reads SGHTA; CDR2 reads FQGTGA. The CDR3 contains 15 residues. CDR3 in amino acids: CASSSGVAAYYEQYF. The CDR3 DNA follows: TGTGCCAGCAGCTCCGGGGTAGCGGCTTACTACGAGCAGTACTTC.

The chain couples TRBV20-1 to TRBJ2-4; D unclear. The DNA end lines up better with TRBJ2-7; the J call may be wrong. The CDR3 is made up of 14 amino acids. Germline lookup yields CDR1 DFQATT and CDR2 SNEGSKA (reference sequence). The CDR3 protein is CSASSFLGDDEQYF. The CDR3 DNA sequence: TGCAGTGCTAGTAGTTTCTTGGGCGACGACGAGCAGTACTTC.

In DNA, the CDR3 is TGTGCCAGCAGGAACCGAGACAGGGGGCGCGGGATGGGCAATCAGCCCCAGCATTTT. Translation: CASRNRDRGRGMGNQPQHF. J is TRBJ1-5 and V is TRBV2, with TRBD1 matching over 10 bases. The V segment lost 6 bases and the J segment 2 bases; nucleotides outside the gene matches: 16. Germline V lookup: CDR1 SNHLY, CDR2 FYNNEI. CDR3 size: 19 residues.

The rearrangement uses TRBV6-1 and TRBJ2-6; 7 nucleotides align to TRBD1. Per the germline V gene, CDR1 is MNHNS and CDR2 is SASEGT. The V gene end was trimmed by 6 bases and the J gene end by 0 bases; junction bases not matched to a gene: 11. This CDR3 spans 18 amino acids. CDR3: CASRVNTGALSGANVLTF. DNA of the CDR3: TGTGCCAGCAGGGTTAACACAGGGGCCCTCTCTGGGGCCAACGTCCTGACTTTC.

This clonotype was observed a few times. J is TRBJ2-1 and V is TRBV20-1; possibly TRBD2 for D (5 bases). Trimming cost V 6 bases and J 6 bases, with 18 bases left between them. The length of the CDR3 is 14 residues. Germline loops: CDR1 DFQATT, CDR2 SNEGSKA (reference sequence). The CDR3 loop reads CSAPSEGVRNEQFF. As DNA, the CDR3 is TGCAGTGCGCCCTCTGAGGGAGTCCGCAATGAGCAGTTCTTC.

CDR3 sequence (DNA): TGCAGTGCTAGAGGGACAGGGGGTTCCTACGAGCAGTACTTC. As protein: CSARGTGGSYEQYF. The gene calls are TRBV20-1 and TRBJ2-7; 10 nucleotides agree with TRBD1. The trim removed 1 base at V and 1 base at J, leaving 1 base unmatched. CDR3 length equals 14 residues. Germline CDR1 reads DFQATT; CDR2 reads SNEGSKA (reference sequence).

A few counts support this clonotype. The V call is TRBV2, the J call TRBJ2-7, with D tentatively TRBD1 or TRBD2 (5 bases each). CDR3 length: 17 residues. The V end was cut by 0 bases, the J end by 4 bases, with 19 bases between. The V gene's germline CDR1 is SNHLY and CDR2 FYNNEI. CDR3 sequence (DNA): TGTGCCAGCAGTGAAGCGGCTACCGGGGCATCGTCTTACGAGCAGTACTTC. Translation gives CASSEAATGASSYEQYF. Combining the CDR3 with reference TRBV2 and TRBJ2-7 gives the whole variable domain EPEVTQTPSHQVTQMGQEVILRCVPISNHLYFYWYRQILGQKVEFLVSFYNNEISEKSEIFDDQFSVERPDGSNFTLKIRSTKLEDSAMYFCASSEAATGASSYEQYFGPGTRLTVT.

CDR3 bases: TGTGCCAGCAGCCCCATAGCGGGAGGGGACTACGAGCAGTACTTC. This codes for CASSPIAGGDYEQYF. This chain uses TRBV11-2 with TRBJ2-7; 11 nucleotides agree with TRBD2. V was pared by 5 bases and J by 3 bases, with 6 bases of the junction left unmatched. This CDR3 spans 15 amino acids. CDR1 SGHAT and CDR2 FQNNGV come from the germline V gene.

Concerning this clonotype itself: An end of the junction differs from the germline gene, which may be a read error. The chain joins TRBV6-4 to TRBJ2-7; 10 bases align to TRBD1. CDR1 and CDR2 from the germline V gene are MRHNA and SNTAGT. The CDR3 is made up of 17 amino acids. CDR3 DNA: TGTGCCAGCAGGGACTATTTGGACAGGGGGAAAGCCTACGAGCAGTACTTC. It yields the protein CASRDYLDRGKAYEQYF.

The rearrangement uses TRBV9 and TRBJ1-2; no clear D gene. Looked up from germline, CDR1 is SGDLS and CDR2 is YYNGEE. The CDR3 totals 14 residues. V lost 0 bases to trimming and J lost 5 bases, with 11 bases between them. The CDR3 region is CASSVDLMGYGYTF. The CDR3 DNA follows: TGTGCCAGCAGCGTAGACCTTATGGGGTATGGCTACACCTTC.

The gene calls are TRBV20-1 and TRBJ2-1, with no clear D. Per germline, CDR1 DFQATT and CDR2 SNEGSKA (reference sequence). The CDR3 consists of 10 residues. The V end was cut by 7 bases, the J end by 6 bases, with 7 bases between. This chain's CDR3 is CSVLSNEQFF. In nucleotides, the CDR3 is TGCAGTGTCCTGAGCAATGAGCAGTTCTTC.

This clonotype showed up just a few times. The genes are TRBV12-3 or TRBV12-4 and TRBJ1-2; 7 nucleotides agree with TRBD1. Trimming at V came to 7 bases and at J to 2 bases, leaving 10 bases not matched to a gene. This CDR3 contains 15 residues. The CDR3 DNA reads TGTGCCAGCACCCAATCGGGACAGAAAAACTATGGCTACACCTTC. This sequence encodes CASTQSGQKNYGYTF.

This clonotype was picked up a small number of times. The chain is built from TRBV10-3 and TRBJ1-2; 7 nucleotides line up with TRBD1. Germline values: CDR1 ENHRY, CDR2 SYGVKD. The CDR3 contains 14 residues. Trimming at V came to 7 bases and at J to 2 bases, leaving 7 bases not matched to a gene. CDR3 region: CAITGQAGNYGYTF. Written as DNA, the CDR3 is TGTGCCATCACCGGACAGGCAGGCAACTATGGCTACACCTTC.